This T cell receptor (beta chain) is from a study of Ad26.COV2.S vaccination and SARS-CoV-2 variants. The treatment was: roughly 20 received Ad26.COV2.S at low or high dose, single or two shots; 5 received placebo; per-sample allocation not given. It was on day 63 after the first vaccine or placebo injection that samples were taken. As its vector, the vaccine had Ad26, which expressed Wuhan-strain SARS-CoV-2 spike. Study-wide results and limits: Substantial post-vaccination breadth of spike-specific CD8+ and CD4+ T cell responses was reported. Similar non-spike TCR breadth was seen in vaccine and placebo recipients. Vaccine recipients posted higher spike-specific TCR breadth than their placebo counterparts.

Libraries were prepared by immunoSEQ multiplex PCR; TCRdb keeps only in-frame clonotypes and omits some of them. The sample lists approximately 420,000 clones, roughly 90% seen once, with 3.6% in the top ten. As regards this clone: Antigen unknown.

The sequencing here drew on peripheral blood, taken in a trial of Ad26.COV2.S vaccine versus placebo. This TCR was sampled from a person aged 18-65 years who received the Ad26.COV2.S COVID-19 vaccine or a placebo.

The CDR3 sequence: CASSLGFVGGLASYEQYF. CDR3 nucleotide sequence: TGTGCCAGCAGCTTGGGTTTCGTAGGGGGGCTAGCCTCCTACGAGCAGTACTTC. The chain employs TRBV5-5 and TRBJ2-7; D is tentatively TRBD1 or TRBD2 (6 bases each). The CDR3 sequence is 18 residues long. The V end was cut by 0 bases, the J end by 0 bases, with 19 bases between. Germline assignment: CDR1 SGHKS and CDR2 YYEKEE (reference sequence).